The rows below give T cell receptor beta chains drawn from one sample of a study of T-cell reconstitution after alpha-beta-depleted transplantation in children. TCRdb analysed the PCR reads with MiXCR anew, one entry per CDR3 protein. The sample carries around 120,000 distinct CDR3 sequences, about 23% recorded once. This sample comprised PBMCs, mostly from graft donor cells, obtained 180 days after TCRalphabeta/CD19-depleted stem cell transplant. The receptors were sampled from a male patient between 2 and 15 years old who had a stem cell transplant for chronic granulomatous disease, so the T cells may come from the graft donor. Each CDR3 is given with its conserved first and last residue. Each record gives: J gene, D gene, V gene, CDR3 length, clone size, CDR3 protein, CDR3 DNA. A D gene is named only where the DNA matches it firmly. The listing skips clone size in some rows; elsewhere it reads once, few, many or a size class.

j_gene: TRBJ1-5
d_gene: .
v_gene: TRBV28
len: 14
abundance: many
CDR3aa: CASRAGNSNQPQHF
CDR3nt: TGTGCCAGCAGGGCAGGGAACAGCAATCAGCCCCAGCATTTT

j_gene: TRBJ2-7
d_gene: TRBD2
v_gene: TRBV29-1
len: 14
abundance: many
CDR3aa: CSVPASGSTSEQYF
CDR3nt: TGCAGCGTTCCGGCTAGCGGGAGTACGTCCGAGCAGTACTTC

j_gene: TRBJ2-2
d_gene: .
v_gene: TRBV9
len: 15
abundance: .
CDR3aa: CASSVAPQNTGELFF
CDR3nt: TGTGCCAGCAGCGTAGCTCCTCAGAACACCGGGGAGCTGTTTTTT

j_gene: TRBJ1-3
d_gene: .
v_gene: TRBV12-3/TRBV12-4
len: 15
abundance: .
CDR3aa: CASRTSPGPGNTIYF
CDR3nt: TGTGCCAGCAGAACCTCCCCAGGGCCTGGAAACACCATATATTTT

j_gene: TRBJ2-2
d_gene: .
v_gene: TRBV5-1
len: 18
abundance: .
CDR3aa: CASSTGLTLASNTGELFF
CDR3nt: TGCGCCAGCAGCACCGGCTTGACTTTGGCCTCGAACACCGGGGAGCTGTTTTTT

j_gene: TRBJ2-2
d_gene: .
v_gene: TRBV12-3/TRBV12-4
len: 13
abundance: many
CDR3aa: CASSLIPSGWLFF
CDR3nt: TGTGCCAGCAGTCTAATTCCTTCAGGGTGGCTGTTTTTT

j_gene: TRBJ1-6
d_gene: TRBD1
v_gene: TRBV9
len: 15
abundance: many
CDR3aa: CASSQLEGAGSPLHF
CDR3nt: TGTGCCAGCAGCCAACTTGAGGGGGCGGGGTCACCCCTCCACTTT

j_gene: TRBJ2-3
d_gene: TRBD2
v_gene: TRBV7-2
len: 16
abundance: many
CDR3aa: CASSSRRTSGVDTQYF
CDR3nt: TGTGCCAGCAGCTCTCGTCGGACTAGCGGGGTTGATACGCAGTATTTT

j_gene: TRBJ2-3
d_gene: .
v_gene: TRBV5-1
len: 15
abundance: .
CDR3aa: CASSLVTGRSDTQYF
CDR3nt: TGCGCCAGCAGCTTGGTAACGGGGCGGTCGGATACGCAGTATTTT

j_gene: TRBJ2-2
d_gene: TRBD1
v_gene: TRBV6-1
len: 16
abundance: .
CDR3aa: CASSHRGTVNTGELFF
CDR3nt: TGTGCCAGCAGCCACAGGGGAACCGTGAACACCGGGGAGCTGTTTTTT

j_gene: TRBJ2-5
d_gene: TRBD1
v_gene: TRBV4-2
len: 16
abundance: .
CDR3aa: CASSQKGTAVQETQYF
CDR3nt: TGTGCCAGCAGCCAGAAAGGGACAGCGGTGCAAGAGACCCAGTACTTC

j_gene: TRBJ2-1
d_gene: TRBD2
v_gene: TRBV20-1
len: 17
abundance: .
CDR3aa: CCAREAGLAVLYSEQFF
CDR3nt: TGCTGTGCTAGAGAAGCCGGACTAGCGGTCCTTTACAGTGAGCAGTTCTTC

j_gene: TRBJ1-4
d_gene: .
v_gene: TRBV27
len: 14
abundance: few
CDR3aa: CASSLSEGNEKLFF
CDR3nt: TGTGCCAGCAGTTTATCTGAGGGAAATGAAAAACTGTTTTTT

j_gene: TRBJ2-7
d_gene: TRBD2
v_gene: TRBV18
len: 15
abundance: .
CDR3aa: CASSQTSGSSYEQYF
CDR3nt: TGTGCCAGCTCACAGACTAGCGGGAGCTCCTACGAGCAGTACTTC

j_gene: TRBJ2-1
d_gene: .
v_gene: TRBV29-1
len: 13
abundance: .
CDR3aa: CSVEWTLGDEQFF
CDR3nt: TGCAGCGTTGAGTGGACACTGGGGGATGAGCAGTTCTTC

j_gene: TRBJ2-7
d_gene: TRBD2
v_gene: TRBV7-2
len: 15
abundance: .
CDR3aa: CASSLEGSGSLEQYF
CDR3nt: TGTGCCAGCAGCTTAGAGGGTAGCGGGAGTCTCGAGCAGTACTTC

j_gene: TRBJ2-1
d_gene: TRBD2
v_gene: TRBV7-2
len: 16
abundance: few
CDR3aa: CASSPGTSGTYNEQFF
CDR3nt: TGTGCCAGCAGCCCTGGGACTAGCGGGACCTACAATGAGCAGTTCTTC

j_gene: TRBJ2-1
d_gene: TRBD2
v_gene: TRBV7-6
len: 16
abundance: .
CDR3aa: CASSPNGRPSYNEQFF
CDR3nt: TGTGCCAGCAGCCCGAACGGGAGGCCAAGCTACAATGAGCAGTTCTTC

j_gene: TRBJ1-2
d_gene: .
v_gene: TRBV12-3/TRBV12-4
len: 12
abundance: many
CDR3aa: CASSPLRYGYTF
CDR3nt: TGTGCCAGCAGTCCTCTACGCTATGGCTACACCTTC

j_gene: TRBJ2-2
d_gene: TRBD2
v_gene: TRBV12-3/TRBV12-4
len: 16
abundance: many
CDR3aa: CASSLVLAGNTGELFF
CDR3nt: TGTGCCAGCAGTTTAGTCCTAGCGGGGAACACCGGGGAGCTGTTTTTT

j_gene: TRBJ1-5
d_gene: .
v_gene: TRBV7-6
len: 13
abundance: many
CDR3aa: CASSPKGGQPQHF
CDR3nt: TGTGCCAGCAGCCCGAAGGGGGGTCAGCCCCAGCATTTT

j_gene: TRBJ2-1
d_gene: TRBD2
v_gene: TRBV20-1
len: 13
abundance: few
CDR3aa: CSAHGGAYNEQFF
CDR3nt: TGCAGTGCTCACGGGGGGGCATACAATGAGCAGTTCTTC

j_gene: TRBJ1-2
d_gene: .
v_gene: TRBV20-1
len: 14
abundance: .
CDR3aa: CSASYRATNYGYTF
CDR3nt: TGCAGTGCTAGTTACAGGGCCACTAACTATGGCTACACCTTC

j_gene: TRBJ2-5
d_gene: TRBD1
v_gene: TRBV20-1
len: 14
abundance: few
CDR3aa: CSATTGVPQETQYF
CDR3nt: TGCAGTGCAACTACAGGGGTCCCCCAAGAGACCCAGTACTTC

j_gene: TRBJ2-3
d_gene: .
v_gene: TRBV12-3/TRBV12-4
len: 17
abundance: .
CDR3aa: CASSPAPGTPKLDTQYF
CDR3nt: TGTGCCAGCAGTCCGGCCCCAGGGACCCCTAAACTGGATACGCAGTATTTT

j_gene: TRBJ2-7
d_gene: TRBD1
v_gene: TRBV12-3/TRBV12-4
len: 15
abundance: few
CDR3aa: CASSLTWDRAVEQYF
CDR3nt: TGTGCCAGCAGTTTAACTTGGGACAGGGCGGTGGAGCAGTACTTC

j_gene: TRBJ2-3
d_gene: .
v_gene: TRBV14
len: 14
abundance: .
CDR3aa: CASSLRRVRDTQYF
CDR3nt: TGTGCCAGCAGCCTCCGGAGGGTACGAGATACGCAGTATTTT

j_gene: TRBJ2-2
d_gene: .
v_gene: TRBV3-1
len: 16
abundance: once
CDR3aa: CASCKTGRDQGGELFF
CDR3nt: TGTGCCTCCTGCAAAACCGGGAGAGACCAGGGCGGGGAGCTGTTTTTT

j_gene: TRBJ1-6
d_gene: .
v_gene: TRBV7-9
len: 12
abundance: many
CDR3aa: CASSSANSPLHF
CDR3nt: TGTGCCAGCAGCTCAGCGAATTCACCCCTCCACTTT

j_gene: TRBJ2-3
d_gene: .
v_gene: TRBV21-1
len: 16
abundance: many
CDR3aa: CASSKLHWGGADTQYF
CDR3nt: TGTGCCAGCAGCAAGCTTCACTGGGGAGGGGCAGATACGCAGTATTTT

j_gene: TRBJ2-3
d_gene: .
v_gene: TRBV5-4
len: 12
abundance: few
CDR3aa: CASSPFPDTQYF
CDR3nt: TGTGCCAGCAGCCCCTTCCCAGATACGCAGTATTTT

j_gene: TRBJ2-3
d_gene: .
v_gene: TRBV12-3/TRBV12-4
len: 13
abundance: .
CDR3aa: CASIHVDTDTQYF
CDR3nt: TGTGCCAGCATCCACGTGGACACAGATACGCAGTATTTT

j_gene: TRBJ2-1
d_gene: .
v_gene: TRBV7-6
len: 15
abundance: .
CDR3aa: CASSLEGAQRNEQFF
CDR3nt: TGTGCCAGCAGCTTAGAGGGCGCGCAGAGGAATGAGCAGTTCTTC

j_gene: TRBJ2-5
d_gene: .
v_gene: TRBV9
len: 14
abundance: few
CDR3aa: CASSETSWGETQYF
CDR3nt: TGTGCCAGCAGCGAGACTAGTTGGGGGGAGACCCAGTACTTC

j_gene: TRBJ1-5
d_gene: .
v_gene: TRBV7-8
len: 14
abundance: .
CDR3aa: CASSTGTAQGPQHF
CDR3nt: TGTGCCAGCAGCACAGGGACCGCGCAAGGGCCCCAGCATTTT

j_gene: TRBJ2-3
d_gene: TRBD2
v_gene: TRBV5-1
len: 14
abundance: few
CDR3aa: CASSPRLATDTQYF
CDR3nt: TGCGCCAGCAGCCCTCGACTAGCCACAGATACGCAGTATTTT

j_gene: TRBJ2-1
d_gene: TRBD2
v_gene: TRBV3-1
len: 19
abundance: .
CDR3aa: CASRRYPGLAGSSYNEQFF
CDR3nt: TGTGCCAGCAGGCGCTACCCGGGACTAGCGGGGAGCTCCTACAATGAGCAGTTCTTC

j_gene: TRBJ2-1
d_gene: TRBD1
v_gene: TRBV6-2/TRBV6-3
len: 15
abundance: once
CDR3aa: CASSLQGAGMNEQFF
CDR3nt: TGTGCCAGCAGTTTACAGGGGGCGGGAATGAATGAGCAGTTCTTC

j_gene: TRBJ2-2
d_gene: TRBD2
v_gene: TRBV10-3
len: 18
abundance: few
CDR3aa: CAVGPGLAESANTGELFF
CDR3nt: TGTGCCGTCGGACCGGGACTAGCGGAGTCCGCGAACACCGGGGAGCTGTTTTTT

j_gene: TRBJ2-7
d_gene: TRBD2
v_gene: TRBV4-1
len: 16
abundance: many
CDR3aa: CASSPFPGLAFHEQYF
CDR3nt: TGCGCCAGCAGCCCGTTTCCAGGACTAGCGTTTCACGAGCAGTACTTC

j_gene: TRBJ1-3
d_gene: .
v_gene: TRBV6-5
len: 14
abundance: many
CDR3aa: CASIRTRGGNTIYF
CDR3nt: TGTGCCAGCATTCGGACCAGGGGAGGAAACACCATATATTTT

j_gene: TRBJ2-1
d_gene: TRBD2
v_gene: TRBV12-3/TRBV12-4
len: 13
abundance: many
CDR3aa: CASANSGGNEQFF
CDR3nt: TGTGCCAGCGCCAACAGCGGGGGGAATGAGCAGTTCTTC

j_gene: TRBJ1-6
d_gene: .
v_gene: TRBV20-1
len: 15
abundance: many
CDR3aa: CSAIAGQGFNSPLHF
CDR3nt: TGCAGTGCTATCGCCGGGCAGGGGTTTAATTCACCCCTCCACTTT

j_gene: TRBJ2-1
d_gene: TRBD2
v_gene: TRBV5-1
len: 14
abundance: .
CDR3aa: CASSPQTSNNEQFF
CDR3nt: TGCGCCAGCAGCCCCCAGACTAGCAACAATGAGCAGTTCTTC

j_gene: TRBJ1-2
d_gene: .
v_gene: TRBV19
len: 12
abundance: many
CDR3aa: CASSIQAGGYTF
CDR3nt: TGTGCCAGTAGTATCCAAGCTGGTGGCTACACCTTC

j_gene: TRBJ2-7
d_gene: .
v_gene: TRBV28
len: 17
abundance: .
CDR3aa: CASSLLVSGGPLHEQYF
CDR3nt: TGTGCCAGCAGTTTATTAGTAAGTGGGGGCCCTCTCCACGAGCAGTACTTC

j_gene: TRBJ2-1
d_gene: TRBD1
v_gene: TRBV12-3/TRBV12-4
len: 16
abundance: many
CDR3aa: CASSPRDRGSYNEQFF
CDR3nt: TGTGCCAGCAGCCCCCGGGACAGGGGATCCTACAATGAGCAGTTCTTC

j_gene: TRBJ2-1
d_gene: TRBD2
v_gene: TRBV5-1
len: 15
abundance: few
CDR3aa: CASSLLAGGPDEQFF
CDR3nt: TGCGCCAGCAGCTTACTAGCGGGAGGGCCGGATGAGCAGTTCTTC

j_gene: TRBJ2-1
d_gene: TRBD2
v_gene: TRBV29-1
len: 16
abundance: many
CDR3aa: CSVDTSGTPPYNEQFF
CDR3nt: TGCAGCGTTGATACAAGCGGGACTCCGCCTTACAATGAGCAGTTCTTC

j_gene: TRBJ2-4
d_gene: .
v_gene: TRBV27
len: 15
abundance: many
CDR3aa: CASSSGPPSKNIQYF
CDR3nt: TGTGCCAGCAGTTCCGGGCCCCCTTCCAAAAACATTCAGTACTTC

j_gene: TRBJ1-6
d_gene: .
v_gene: TRBV5-1
len: 15
abundance: many
CDR3aa: CASSLDSQTNSPLHF
CDR3nt: TGCGCCAGCAGCTTGGACAGCCAGACGAATTCACCCCTCCACTTT

j_gene: TRBJ1-2
d_gene: .
v_gene: TRBV27
len: 16
abundance: .
CDR3aa: CASSPRQSSFNYGYTF
CDR3nt: TGTGCCAGCAGTCCACGACAGAGTTCCTTTAACTATGGCTACACCTTC

j_gene: TRBJ1-6
d_gene: .
v_gene: TRBV28
len: 14
abundance: .
CDR3aa: CASSLTRGSTPLHF
CDR3nt: TGTGCCAGCAGTTTAACGAGGGGAAGTACACCCCTCCACTTT